Shown below are 29 T cell receptor beta chains from a single sample sequenced in a study of T-cell reconstitution after alpha-beta-depleted transplantation in children. The TCRbeta library was prepared with unique molecular identifiers. TCRdb recomputed calls from the PCR reads with MiXCR, one row per CDR3 protein. The sample holds about 160,000 distinct CDR3 sequences, over 8.5% seen once. The input for sequencing was PBMCs, taken before TCRalphabeta/CD19-depleted stem cell transplant. Every receptor here comes from a boy aged 2 to 10 with acute myeloid leukemia, due to receive a stem cell transplant.

The chain uses TRBV20-1 and TRBJ2-2; D not certain. CDR1 and CDR2 (germline): DFQATT, SNEGSKA (reference sequence). V lost 3 bases, J lost 1 base, and 6 bases lay in between. This CDR3 spans 13 amino acids. CDR3 in amino acids: CSASAENTGELFF. CDR3 coding DNA: TGCAGTGCTAGCGCGGAGAACACCGGGGAGCTGTTTTTT.

The sample holds many counts of this clonotype. The chain carries TRBV7-2 and TRBJ2-5, with a tentative D call TRBD1 (8 bases). The germline V gene has CDR1 SGHTA and CDR2 FQGNSA. The V gene lost 4 bases and the J gene lost 9 bases, with 18 bases spanning the gap. This CDR3 contains 14 residues. CDR3 coding DNA: TGTGCCAGCAGCTCCGGGACAGGTCGGGGGGCCCAGTACTTC. It specifies CASSSGTGRGAQYF.

This clonotype was counted ten times or more. The chain couples TRBV9 to TRBJ2-2; D possibly corresponds to TRBD2 (6 bases). The CDR3 totals 15 residues. The ends were cut back, 2 bases at V and 7 bases at J, with 15 bases in the middle. Germline V gene data show CDR1 as SGDLS and CDR2 as YYNGEE. The DNA for the CDR3 is TGTGCCAGCAGCGTTTCTGTGGGACTCAGCGGGGAGCTGTTTTTT. Encoded protein: CASSVSVGLSGELFF. The entire variable domain, with the rest obtained from reference TRBV9 and TRBJ2-2, is as follows: DSGVTQTPKHLITATGQRVTLRCSPRSGDLSVYWYQQSLDQGLQFLIQYYNGEERAKGNILERFSAQQFPDLHSELNLSSLELGDSALYFCASSVSVGLSGELFFGEGSRLTVL.

This clonotype was recorded many times. The chain is built from TRBV3-1 and TRBJ2-5; the match to TRBD1 covers 9 bases. Germline V gene lookup returns CDR1 LGHDT and CDR2 YNNKEL (reference sequence). The CDR3 spans 16 residues. With 4 bases clipped from V and 0 bases from J, the junction kept 6 bases outside the gene matches. CDR3 sequence reads: CASSRQGVMYQETQYF. DNA of the CDR3: TGTGCCAGCAGCCGACAGGGGGTGATGTACCAAGAGACCCAGTACTTC.

This clonotype was detected ten times or more. This sequence joins TRBV5-1 and TRBJ2-5; 7 positions agree with TRBD2. The J segment lost 1 base and the V segment lost 2 bases, leaving 11 bases of the junction unmatched. Germline V gene data show CDR1 as SGHRS and CDR2 as YFSETQ. The CDR3 covers 17 residues. Written as DNA, the CDR3 is TGCGCCAGCAGCTTTACGGGAATACCTAGCGGCCAAGAGACCCAGTACTTC. Amino acids: CASSFTGIPSGQETQYF.

In its sample, this clonotype was seen many times. The rearrangement uses TRBV9 and TRBJ2-5, with 9 bases fitting TRBD1. V dropped 4 bases and J dropped 4; count of bases not matched to a gene: 11. The CDR3 length is 16 residues. Germline loops: CDR1 SGDLS, CDR2 YYNGEE. Here the CDR3 reads CASSITPQGAGETQYF. The CDR3 DNA reads TGTGCCAGCAGCATCACGCCACAGGGGGCTGGAGAGACCCAGTACTTC.

This clonotype has at least ten counts. The V gene is TRBV10-1, the J gene TRBJ1-1; D gene ambiguous. CDR1 is WNHNN and CDR2 is SYGVQD in the germline V gene (reference sequence). V was trimmed by 2 bases and J by 0 bases, leaving 10 bases between them. This CDR3 has 15 amino acids. The CDR3: CASSENANLNTEAFF. The CDR3 bases are TGCGCCAGCAGTGAGAACGCGAATCTGAACACTGAAGCTTTCTTT.

This clonotype was counted at least ten times. This chain uses TRBV5-5 with TRBJ1-2, with D perhaps matching TRBD1 (5 bases). V lost 4 bases and J 4 bases, leaving 17 bases between the germline ends. The CDR3 has 15 amino acids. Germline V gene sequence: CDR1 SGHKS, CDR2 YYEKEE (reference sequence). The CDR3: CASSEALGRVYGYTF. In DNA form, the CDR3 reads TGTGCCAGCAGCGAAGCTTTAGGCAGGGTCTATGGCTACACCTTC.

This rearrangement joins TRBV5-1 to TRBJ2-1; D is unresolved. The CDR3 is 13 amino acids. Between the trimmed V and J ends, which lost 0 bases and 8 bases, there was a span of 9 bases. Germline V gene lookup returns CDR1 SGHRS and CDR2 YFSETQ. The CDR3 bases are TGCGCCAGCAGCTTGGCCAACGGGTATGAGCAGTTCTTC. Translated, it gives CASSLANGYEQFF.

The rearrangement links TRBV15 to TRBJ2-1; no clear D. The germline V and J ends were trimmed by 4 bases and 1 base, with 11 bases remaining between them. This CDR3 spans 15 amino acids. Per germline, CDR1 LNHNV and CDR2 YYDKDF (reference sequence). The CDR3 DNA reads TGTGCCACCAGCAAAGAGTCGCCATCCTACAATGAGCAGTTCTTC. Its translation: CATSKESPSYNEQFF.

In its sample, this clonotype was seen a few times. With a much larger clone just one base away, this may be a read error. The chain is built from TRBV3-1 and TRBJ1-6; D uncertain. Germline-derived CDR1 and CDR2 are LGHDT and YNNKEL (reference sequence). The length of the CDR3 is 17 residues. The CDR3 DNA follows: TGTGCCTGCAGCCACCGGACGTCGAGCTCCTATAATTCACCCCTCCACTTT. It translates to CACSHRTSSSYNSPLHF.

This clonotype was counted ten times or more. The rearrangement links TRBV25-1 to TRBJ2-3; D gene ambiguous. Trimming removed 5 bases at V and 4 bases at J, with 10 bases between. This CDR3 spans 13 amino acids. Germline V gene sequence: CDR1 MGHDK, CDR2 SYGVNS. The CDR3 DNA follows: TGTGCCAGCAGTTTCCTGTCTCCAGATACGCAGTATTTT. It codes for CASSFLSPDTQYF.

This clonotype was picked up many times. The chain's CDR3 is CSARDGSEKLFF. In DNA, the CDR3 is TGCAGTGCTAGAGATGGGAGTGAAAAACTGTTTTTT. V and J are TRBV20-1 and TRBJ1-4; D is ambiguous. This CDR3 contains 12 residues. The V gene lost 0 bases and the J gene lost 7 bases, with 6 bases spanning the gap. CDR1 is DFQATT, CDR2 SNEGSKA, per germline (reference sequence).

This clonotype was found many times. The chain combines TRBV12-3 or TRBV12-4 with TRBJ2-2, with TRBD1 matching over 9 bases. CDR3 length equals 15 residues. Trimming at V came to 5 bases and at J to 8 bases, leaving 9 bases not matched to a gene. CDR3 nucleotide sequence: TGTGCCAGCAGTAGCACAGGGGGCGGGCTGGGGGAGCTGTTTTTT. Translation: CASSSTGGGLGELFF.

This clonotype was detected many times. This chain joins TRBV14 and TRBJ2-1; 7 nucleotides line up with TRBD1. Germline V gene sequence: CDR1 SGHDN, CDR2 FVKESK. V gave up 2 bases and J gave up 2 bases; unmatched junction bases: 6. This CDR3 has 16 amino acids. CDR3: CASSQLTGVPYNEQFF. The CDR3 DNA follows: TGTGCCAGCAGCCAACTAACAGGGGTCCCCTACAATGAGCAGTTCTTC.

A note on this clonotype: A much larger clone lies a single base off, so this may be a read error. This rearrangement joins TRBV5-1 to TRBJ1-2, with TRBD1 as a possible D gene (5 bases). Germline loops: CDR1 SGHRS, CDR2 YFSETQ. Trimming shortened V by 3 bases and J by 10 bases, and 19 bases separated the two germline ends. The CDR3 extends over 14 amino acids. CDR3 in DNA: TGCGCCAGCAGCTCCGGTGAAGGGGCTGGTGTCTACACCTTC. Residues: CASSSGEGAGVYTF.

This clonotype was counted at least ten times. The genes are TRBV27 and TRBJ1-5; D not resolved. The CDR3 loop spans 11 amino acids. V was shortened by 7 bases and J by 3 bases, with 4 bases between the two germline ends. CDR1 and CDR2 from the germline V gene are MNHEY and SMNVEV (reference sequence). The CDR3 protein is CASNVNQPQHF. CDR3 bases: TGTGCCAGCAACGTCAATCAGCCCCAGCATTTT.

This clonotype was picked up many times. The genes are TRBV6-1 and TRBJ2-7; no definite D call. Trimming took off 4 bases at V and 2 bases at J, with 12 bases between the two ends. The CDR3 has 14 residues. Germline assignment: CDR1 MNHNS and CDR2 SASEGT. CDR3 in DNA: TGTGCCAGCAGTGCTCTAGTTTTCCCCTACGAGCAGTACTTC. It codes for CASSALVFPYEQYF.

This clonotype was observed at least ten times. The J gene is TRBJ1-1, the V gene TRBV29-1; 7 bases agree with TRBD1. This CDR3 spans 13 amino acids. The V gene's germline CDR1 is SQVTM and CDR2 ANQGSEA. V gave up 7 bases and J gave up 10 bases; unmatched junction bases: 15. CDR3 bases: TGCAGCGCCGGGGACAGTCTCGCTCTCGGAGCTTTCTTT. Translated, it gives CSAGDSLALGAFF.

This clonotype has ten or more counts. This chain links TRBV5-1 with TRBJ2-2; 12 positions agree with TRBD2. Germline CDR1 SGHRS, CDR2 YFSETQ. The CDR3 runs to 15 residues. The ends lost 6 bases at V and 3 bases at J; junction bases unmatched: 3. The CDR3 nucleotides are TGCGCCAGCAAAAGGACTAGCGGGGACACCGGGGAGCTGTTTTTT. This translates into CASKRTSGDTGELFF.

This clonotype was recorded at least ten times. This chain links TRBV27 with TRBJ2-7, with 13 bases that match TRBD2. Germline CDR1 is MNHEY and CDR2 is SMNVEV (reference sequence). The CDR3 is 14 amino acids. V shed 6 bases and J 5 bases; nucleotides not matched to a gene: 4. CDR3 DNA: TGTGCCAGCAGCCCCGGGACTAGCGGGAACGAGCAGTACTTC. Its translation is CASSPGTSGNEQYF.

This clonotype was seen at least ten times. The chain employs TRBV20-1 and TRBJ1-1; no clear D gene. Per germline, CDR1 DFQATT and CDR2 SNEGSKA (reference sequence). CDR3 length equals 13 residues. Trimming took off 0 bases at V and 1 base at J, with 6 bases between the two ends. CDR3 loop: CSAREPGNTEAFF. Written as DNA, the CDR3 is TGCAGTGCTAGAGAGCCGGGGAACACTGAAGCTTTCTTT.

This chain connects TRBV28 to TRBJ1-5; D not resolved. Trimming took off 2 bases at V and 10 bases at J, with 9 bases between the two ends. The germline V gene encodes CDR1 MDHEN and CDR2 SYDVKM. The CDR3 loop spans 12 amino acids. CDR3 sequence: CASSLGLEPQHF. In nucleotides, the CDR3 is TGTGCCAGCAGTTTAGGGCTAGAACCCCAGCATTTT. The full variable domain, with the rest looked up from reference TRBV28 and TRBJ1-5, is DVKVTQSSRYLVKRTGEKVFLECVQDMDHENMFWYRQDPGLGLRLIYFSYDVKMKEKGDIPEGYSVSREKKERFSLILESASTNQTSMYLCASSLGLEPQHFGDGTRLSIL.

This clonotype was seen many times. The J gene is TRBJ1-2, the V gene TRBV7-3; no clear D gene. Germline lookup yields CDR1 SGHTA and CDR2 FQGTGA. The CDR3 extends over 13 amino acids. V was clipped by 5 bases and J by 4 bases, with 11 bases between them. The CDR3 loop reads CASSPGEIYGYTF. The CDR3, as DNA: TGTGCCAGCAGCCCCGGAGAGATCTATGGCTACACCTTC. The variable domain in full, with the rest retrieved from reference TRBV7-3 and TRBJ1-2, is GAGVSQTPSNKVTEKGKYVELRCDPISGHTALYWYRQSLGQGPEFLIYFQGTGAADDSGLPNDRFFAVRPEGSVSTLKIQRTERGDSAVYLCASSPGEIYGYTFGSGTRLTVV.

V usage is TRBV7-3 and J usage is TRBJ2-3, with TRBD2 identical over 8 bases. Germline trimming cut 3 bases from V and 4 bases from J; bases unmatched to any gene: 6. The CDR3 contains 15 residues. Germline CDR1 and CDR2: SGHTA and FQGTGA. The CDR3 loop reads CASSFSGSGPDTQYF. CDR3 DNA: TGTGCCAGCAGCTTCAGCGGGAGCGGGCCAGATACGCAGTATTTT.

This clonotype was counted at least ten times. This CDR3 is CSARDSGFYGYTF. The CDR3 DNA reads TGCAGTGCTCGGGACAGCGGCTTCTATGGCTACACCTTC. The chain recombines TRBV20-1 with TRBJ1-2; 7 bases are shared with TRBD1. Germline CDR1 DFQATT, CDR2 SNEGSKA (reference sequence). V was pared by 5 bases and J by 4 bases, with 7 bases of the junction left unmatched. The CDR3 runs to 13 residues.

This clonotype was seen just once. A much larger clone is a single base away; this may be a read error. This sequence joins TRBV20-1 and TRBJ2-7, with D possibly being TRBD1 or TRBD2 (5 bases each). CDR3 size: 13 residues. The V end was cut by 3 bases, the J end by 0 bases, with 9 bases between. Germline CDR1 is DFQATT and CDR2 is SNEGSKA (reference sequence). The CDR3 protein is CSASKGRSYEQYF. The CDR3, as DNA: TGCAGTGCTAGCAAGGGACGCTCCTACGAGCAGTACTTC.

This clonotype showed up many times. The chain carries TRBV6-1 and TRBJ1-3; tentative D call: TRBD1 (6 bases). V gave up 2 bases and J gave up 4 bases, with 15 bases separating them. Germline V gene data show CDR1 as MNHNS and CDR2 as SASEGT. CDR3 length equals 16 residues. The CDR3 DNA is TGTGCCAGCAGTGAATCTGTAGGGGGGTCCGGAAACACCATATATTTT. It encodes CASSESVGGSGNTIYF.

In this sample, this clonotype turned up many times. The chain has TRBV12-3 or TRBV12-4 and TRBJ1-4, with 8 positions matching TRBD1. CDR3 length equals 17 residues. V dropped 3 bases and J dropped 2; count of bases not matched to a gene: 8. The CDR3 region has the DNA TGTGCCAGCAGTTTCCGGCGGACAGGGAAGACTAATGAAAAACTGTTTTTT. Protein sequence: CASSFRRTGKTNEKLFF.